The rows below give T cell receptor beta chains drawn from one sample of a study of blood T cells in healthy people across ages. TCRdb processed the 5' RACE reads anew with MiXCR; each CDR3 protein has one entry. Counted here are some 700,000 distinct CDR3 sequences, 20% to 25% occurring once; the ten biggest clones make up around a fifth. The sample consisted of blood. All receptors derive from a man in his 70s in good health. Both conserved end residues are part of each CDR3. D genes are given only for firm matches. Expanded clones are given a class, and other clones once, few, many or no size at all.

d_call j_call v_call clone_size cdr3_aa cdr3_nt
- TRBJ1-2 TRBV24-1 few CATSDYRVSNGYTF TGTGCCACCAGTGATTACAGGGTTTCGAATGGCTACACCTTC
- TRBJ2-7 TRBV28 few CASSSANGNYEQYF TGTGCCAGCAGCTCCGCTAACGGAAACTACGAGCAGTACTTC
- TRBJ2-3 TRBV5-1 few CASSLAVLGSPLFTDTQYF TGCGCCAGCAGCTTGGCAGTCTTGGGCTCTCCCCTGTTCACAGATACGCAGTATTTT
- TRBJ2-3 TRBV10-3 - CAITRDPNTDTQYF TGTGCCATCACGCGGGACCCAAACACAGATACGCAGTATTTT
TRBD1 TRBJ1-5 TRBV7-9 few CASSSSRGPHQPQHF TGTGCCAGCAGCTCTAGCAGGGGGCCCCATCAGCCCCAGCATTTT
TRBD2 TRBJ2-3 TRBV10-3 - CAISTSVSTDTQYF TGTGCCATCAGTACTAGCGTGAGCACAGATACGCAGTATTTT
- TRBJ2-2 TRBV29-1 few CSVVPRNVGTGELFF TGCAGCGTTGTCCCACGGAACGTGGGCACCGGGGAGCTGTTTTTT
- TRBJ2-5 TRBV14 few CASSQEYRPQETQYF TGTGCCAGCAGCCAAGAATACAGGCCCCAAGAGACCCAGTACTTC
- TRBJ1-2 TRBV19 few CASLQGPPEYGYTF TGTGCCAGTCTCCAGGGCCCCCCAGAATATGGCTACACCTTC
- TRBJ2-2 TRBV7-9 few CASRNRANTGELFF TGTGCCAGCCGGAACAGGGCGAACACCGGGGAGCTGTTTTTT
- TRBJ1-2 TRBV3-1 few CASSWGVAGYTF TGTGCCAGCAGCTGGGGGGTTGCTGGCTACACCTTC